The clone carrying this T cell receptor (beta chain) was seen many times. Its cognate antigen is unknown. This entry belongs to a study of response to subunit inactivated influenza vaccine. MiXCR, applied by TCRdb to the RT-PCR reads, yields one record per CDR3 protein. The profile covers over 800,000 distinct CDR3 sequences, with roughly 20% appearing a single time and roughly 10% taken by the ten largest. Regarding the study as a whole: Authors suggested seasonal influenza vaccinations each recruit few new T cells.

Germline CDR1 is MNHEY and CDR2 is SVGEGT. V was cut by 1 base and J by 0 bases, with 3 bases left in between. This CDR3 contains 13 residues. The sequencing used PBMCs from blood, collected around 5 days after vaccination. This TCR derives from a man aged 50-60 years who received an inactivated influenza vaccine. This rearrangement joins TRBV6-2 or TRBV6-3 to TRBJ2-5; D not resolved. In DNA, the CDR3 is TGTGCCAGCAGTTACTTCAACCAAGAGACCCAGTACTTC. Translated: CASSYFNQETQYF.